This T cell receptor (beta chain) was recorded in a study of blood T cell repertoires in COVID-19. For the study at large: Spain, Italy and the United States supplied samples that represented acute and convalescent COVID-19. Sample material is recorded as cDNA or gDNA derived from T cells, B-cell-depleted T cells, or PBMCs.

Source study methods: Amplification of reference gene primers provided the estimated nucleated cell counts. Only in-frame clones appear in the TCRdb table, and some are missing; sequencing was by immunoSEQ multiplex PCR. V and J calls and clone size are copied from that table; D and trimming were computed from the DNA. The table lists approximately 91,000 clones, around 72% of them singletons, with approximately 25% in the top ten. Sequencing input: peripheral blood. The receptor was derived from a man between 65 and 85 years old with acute or convalescent COVID-19.

The CDR3 DNA follows: TGTGCCATCAGCCGGGGTGACAACTCTGGAAACACCATATATTTT. It yields the protein CAISRGDNSGNTIYF. The chain employs TRBV10-3 and TRBJ1-3; D is unresolved. V was shortened by 6 bases and J by 0 bases, with 12 bases between the two germline ends. This CDR3 spans 15 amino acids. Germline V gene lookup returns CDR1 ENHRY and CDR2 SYGVKD.